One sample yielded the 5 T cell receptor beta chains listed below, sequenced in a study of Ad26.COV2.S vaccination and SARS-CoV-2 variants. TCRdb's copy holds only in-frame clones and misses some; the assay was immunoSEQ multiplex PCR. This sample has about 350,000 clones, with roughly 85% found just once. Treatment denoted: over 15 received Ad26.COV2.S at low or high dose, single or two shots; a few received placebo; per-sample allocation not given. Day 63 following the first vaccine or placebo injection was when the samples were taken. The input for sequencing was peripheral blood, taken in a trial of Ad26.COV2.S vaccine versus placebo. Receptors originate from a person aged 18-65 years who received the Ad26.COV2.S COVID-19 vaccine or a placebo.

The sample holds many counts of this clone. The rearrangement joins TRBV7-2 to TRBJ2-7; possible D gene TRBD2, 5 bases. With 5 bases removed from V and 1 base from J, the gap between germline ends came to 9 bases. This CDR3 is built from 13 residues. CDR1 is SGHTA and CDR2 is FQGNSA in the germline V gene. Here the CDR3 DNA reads TGTGCCAGCAGCGAAGACTATTCCTACGAGCAGTACTTC. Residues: CASSEDYSYEQYF. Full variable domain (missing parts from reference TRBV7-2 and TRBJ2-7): GAGVSQSPSNKVTEKGKDVELRCDPISGHTALYWYRQSLGQGLEFLIYFQGNSAPDKSGLPSDRFSAERTGGSVSTLTIQRTQQEDSAVYLCASSEDYSYEQYFGPGTRLTVT.

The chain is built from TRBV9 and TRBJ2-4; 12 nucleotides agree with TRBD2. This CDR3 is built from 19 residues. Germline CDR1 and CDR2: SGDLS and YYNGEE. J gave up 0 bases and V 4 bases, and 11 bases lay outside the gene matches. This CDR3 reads CASSPGTSGLSLAKNIQYF. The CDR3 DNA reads TGTGCCAGCAGCCCCGGGACTAGCGGGTTATCCCTAGCCAAAAACATTCAGTACTTC. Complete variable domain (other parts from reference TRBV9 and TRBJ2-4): DSGVTQTPKHLITATGQRVTLRCSPRSGDLSVYWYQQSLDQGLQFLIQYYNGEERAKGNILERFSAQQFPDLHSELNLSSLELGDSALYFCASSPGTSGLSLAKNIQYFGAGTRLSVL.

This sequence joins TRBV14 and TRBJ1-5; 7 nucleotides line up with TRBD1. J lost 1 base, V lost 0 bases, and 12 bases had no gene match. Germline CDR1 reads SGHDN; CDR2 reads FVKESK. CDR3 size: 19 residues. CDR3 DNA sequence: TGTGCCAGCAGCCAAGATTTACCGGGACAGAAGCTAAGCAATCAGCCCCAGCATTTT. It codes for CASSQDLPGQKLSNQPQHF. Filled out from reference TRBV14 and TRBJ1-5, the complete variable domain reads EAGVTQFPSHSVIEKGQTVTLRCDPISGHDNLYWYRRVMGKEIKFLLHFVKESKQDESGMPNNRFLAERTGGTYSTLKVQPAELEDSGVYFCASSQDLPGQKLSNQPQHFGDGTRLSIL.

CDR3 nucleotide sequence: TGTGCCAGCTCACCAACGGCTGGAGAAGCTTTCTTT. Amino acids: CASSPTAGEAFF. This rearrangement joins TRBV18 to TRBJ1-1; no clear D. Per the germline V gene, CDR1 is KGHSH and CDR2 is LQKENI. V was pared by 2 bases and J by 8 bases, with 9 bases between. This CDR3 region has 12 residues.

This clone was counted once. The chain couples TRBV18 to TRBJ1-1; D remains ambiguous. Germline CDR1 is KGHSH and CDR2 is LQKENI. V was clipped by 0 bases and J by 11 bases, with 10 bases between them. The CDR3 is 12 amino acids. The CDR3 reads CASSPPARTAFF. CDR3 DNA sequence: TGTGCCAGCTCACCACCGGCCAGAACCGCTTTCTTT.